This T cell receptor beta chain derives from a study of cytomegalovirus exposure and HLA in healthy donors. Overall study results and limits: Association of a missense DCLRE1C variant with TCR beta V- and J-gene trimming was reported in a later analysis. There were 150 to 200 TCR beta chains listed as cytomegalovirus-associated. Cytomegalovirus status was reportedly diagnosed by the classifier with high sensitivity and specificity.

Healthy donors of bone marrow made up the group. As to this clone: Its antigen remains unknown.

This PCR relied on a set of 60 Vbeta primers and 13 Jbeta primers. Here immunoSEQ multiplex PCR was the method, and the copy in TCRdb shows in-frame clones only, minus some. The sample totals some 120,000 clones. This CDR3 has 14 residues. The germline V gene encodes CDR1 MNHEY and CDR2 SMNVEV (reference sequence). V shed 2 bases and J 7 bases; nucleotides not matched to a gene: 4. The source material was PBMCs. The V gene is TRBV27, the J gene TRBJ1-4; 7 positions match TRBD1. This receptor was taken from a man aged 18 to 30 in good health and CMV-seronegative. The CDR3 protein is CASSLRQGGEKLFF. The CDR3 DNA reads as TGTGCCAGCAGTTTAAGACAGGGTGGTGAAAAACTGTTTTTT.